Sequencing of this T cell receptor beta chain was carried out in a study of blood T cells in healthy people across ages. Across the whole study: About one barcoded TCR beta cDNA was captured per two T cells. The study's findings and limits: More naive CD4+ cells and higher diversity were found in long-lived than in aged donors. PBMCs went unsorted, and a conclusive naive versus antigen-experienced comparison was therefore prevented.

This clonotype was found many times. Its antigen is as yet unknown. The use of a sample-barcoded 5' primer and a J-beta primer mix characterized a second PCR of 7 to 11 cycles. The template-switch adaptor was a 5' adaptor with 12 random nucleotides. It tagged each cDNA molecule. TCRdb independently ran MiXCR on the 5' RACE reads; one entry per CDR3 protein. The sample shows 850,000 to 950,000 distinct CDR3 sequences, about 30% of them seen only once. The TCR originated in a woman aged 80 or over in good health. The specimen sequenced was blood.

The CDR3 DNA reads TGCGCCAGCAGCCAAGACGTCACCTACAATGAGCAGTTCTTC. This translates into CASSQDVTYNEQFF. The rearrangement uses TRBV4-1 and TRBJ2-1; D unresolved. V was shortened by 0 bases and J by 2 bases, with 5 bases between the two germline ends. In germline, CDR1 is MGHRA, CDR2 YSYEKL. CDR3 size: 14 residues.